This TCR beta chain came from a study of T cells in localized non-small cell lung cancer. Here immunoSEQ multiplex PCR was the method, and the copy in TCRdb shows in-frame clones only, minus some. In the table there are 40,000 or so clones, about 86% of which are singletons. Trimming shortened V by 4 bases and J by 0 bases, and 14 bases separated the two germline ends. Germline V gives CDR1 SGHRS, CDR2 YFSETQ. The CDR3 is 15 amino acids. A few counts support this clone. This TCR was sampled from a male donor aged 60 or over with stage II lung adenocarcinoma. The input for sequencing was peripheral blood mononuclear cells, taken before any cancer treatment. V and J are TRBV5-1 and TRBJ2-7; possible D gene TRBD1, 5 bases. DNA of the CDR3: TGCGCCAGCAGCCTCCAGGGCCTGAGCTCCTACGAGCAGTACTTC. Its translation is CASSLQGLSSYEQYF.